This TCR beta chain appears in the sequencing data of a study of cytomegalovirus exposure and HLA in healthy donors. Healthy bone marrow donors supplied every sample. The germline CDR1 and CDR2 sequences are SQVTM and ANQGSEA. This CDR3 comprises 15 residues. With V trimmed by 2 bases and J by 3 bases, 9 bases remained unmatched. PCR was performed using 60 Vbeta and 13 Jbeta primers. The table came from immunoSEQ multiplex PCR; TCRdb's copy has only in-frame clones and leaves some out. The table records approximately 110,000 clones, 70% to 85% of them present only once. Broader study findings: Cytomegalovirus status was reportedly diagnosed by the classifier with high specificity and sensitivity. TCR beta chains associated with HLA were, in a later analysis, more clonally expanded than equally common others.

A remark on this clone: Its antigen is unidentified.

The TCR sequence derives from a woman aged 18-35 years in good health and CMV-seronegative. Sequenced sample: PBMCs. This chain connects TRBV29-1 to TRBJ2-5, with 7 bases lining up with TRBD2. CDR3 loop: CSVEKAGRVKETQYF. The CDR3 bases are TGCAGCGTTGAAAAAGCTGGGAGGGTGAAAGAGACCCAGTACTTC.